These 20 T cell receptor beta chains were sequenced from one sample in a study of T cells in Graves' hyperthyroidism and ophthalmopathy. The CDR3 regions of TCR beta were amplified from RNA transcripts. TCR CDR3 underwent first-round RT-PCR with the HTBI primer set. TCRdb fed the multiplex PCR reads into MiXCR, producing one record per CDR3 protein. The sample lists about 840,000 distinct CDR3 sequences, 35% to 40% occurring once. Sequenced: blood. The receptors derive from a man between 18 and 29 years old with Graves' hyperthyroidism.

Details on this clonotype: The junction shows a germline mismatch at one end, possibly a read error. The rearrangement joins TRBV2 to TRBJ1-6, with a possible D match to TRBD1 (5 bases). TRBJ1-1 explains the end of the DNA better; the J call may be wrong. CDR1 is SNHLY, CDR2 FYNNEI, per germline. There are 13 residues in the CDR3. The CDR3 sequence: CASSVGAETGAFF. The CDR3 nucleotides read TGTGCCAGCAGTGTAGGGGCGGAGACTGGAGCTTTCTTT.

The V gene is TRBV19, the J gene TRBJ2-6; 7 bases match TRBD1. Germline V gene lookup returns CDR1 LNHDA and CDR2 SQIVND (reference sequence). CDR3 length equals 17 residues. The J segment lost 0 bases and the V segment lost 4 bases, leaving 6 bases of the junction unmatched. This chain's CDR3 is CASSRRTGSSGANVLTF. CDR3 DNA sequence: TGTGCCAGTAGTAGACGGACAGGCAGCTCTGGGGCCAACGTCCTGACTTTC.

The chain combines TRBV25-1 with TRBJ1-2, with 8 bases matching TRBD1. Germline loops: CDR1 MGHDK, CDR2 SYGVNS. The trim removed 6 bases at V and 2 bases at J, leaving 8 bases unmatched. The CDR3 consists of 15 residues. The CDR3 DNA is TGTGCCAGCAGCCGCCGGGACAGGACCAACTATGGCTACACCTTC. Translated, it gives CASSRRDRTNYGYTF.

This sequence joins TRBV7-9 and TRBJ1-4; 7 bases line up with TRBD1. V gave up 5 bases and J gave up 3 bases; unmatched junction bases: 6. CDR3 length equals 15 residues. The germline gives CDR1 SEHNR, CDR2 FQNEAQ (reference sequence). For the CDR3, the DNA is TGTGCCAGCAGCCTACAGGGGTGGGCTAATGAAAAACTGTTTTTT. It codes for CASSLQGWANEKLFF.

There are a few counts of this clonotype. J is TRBJ2-7 and V is TRBV7-9; D unclear. V was shortened by 2 bases and J by 4 bases, with 9 bases between the two germline ends. CDR1 is SEHNR and CDR2 is FQNEAQ in the germline V gene (reference sequence). CDR3 length: 13 amino acids. CDR3 sequence reads: CASSLTSAYEQYF. CDR3 in DNA: TGTGCCAGCAGCTTAACATCCGCTTACGAGCAGTACTTC.

This clonotype was recorded at least ten times. The chain has TRBV7-6 and TRBJ2-6; 7 nucleotides match TRBD1. Trimming removed 1 base from V and 0 bases from J; junction bases left unmatched: 6. The CDR3 sequence is 18 residues long. Germline values: CDR1 SGHVS, CDR2 FNYEAQ. The chain's CDR3 is CASSLGPTGDSGANVLTF. CDR3 in DNA: TGTGCCAGCAGCTTAGGTCCTACAGGGGACTCTGGGGCCAACGTCCTGACTTTC.

This clonotype has a count of ten or more. This chain connects TRBV15 to TRBJ2-7, with 9 bases matching TRBD1. The CDR3 is made up of 15 amino acids. Germline V CDR1 and CDR2: LNHNV, YYDKDF (reference sequence). The ends lost 8 bases at V and 3 bases at J; junction bases unmatched: 11. The DNA for the CDR3 is TGTGCCACCGCCGCAACCGGGACAGGGTTCTACGAGCAGTACTTC. Its protein is CATAATGTGFYEQYF.

This chain connects TRBV6-2 or TRBV6-3 to TRBJ2-3; D possibly uses TRBD1 or TRBD2 (5 bases each). The CDR3 is 12 residues long. Trimming removed 5 bases from V and 7 bases from J, with 10 bases in between. CDR1 is MNHEY and CDR2 is SVGEGT in the germline V gene. The CDR3 protein is CASSGGVNTQYF. The CDR3 region has the DNA TGTGCCAGCAGTGGGGGAGTTAATACGCAGTATTTT.

The chain uses TRBV19 and TRBJ1-2; no clear D. Germline CDR1 is LNHDA and CDR2 is SQIVND (reference sequence). This CDR3 has 14 amino acids. V was clipped by 5 bases and J by 2 bases, with 12 bases between them. The CDR3 sequence is CASSSATANYGYTF. The CDR3 DNA is TGTGCCAGTAGTTCAGCGACGGCGAACTATGGCTACACCTTC.

The chain recombines TRBV19 with TRBJ2-3, with a possible D match to TRBD2 (5 bases). This CDR3 has 17 residues. Germline V gene sequence: CDR1 LNHDA, CDR2 SQIVND (reference sequence). The ends were cut back, 3 bases at V and 2 bases at J, with 18 bases in the middle. The CDR3 bases are TGTGCCAGTAGTATCTGGGGTGCTAGCACCCACACAGATACGCAGTATTTT. Protein product: CASSIWGASTHTDTQYF. The variable domain in full, completed from reference TRBV19 and TRBJ2-3, reads DGGITQSPKYLFRKEGQNVTLSCEQNLNHDAMYWYRQDPGQGLRLIYYSQIVNDFQKGDIAEGYSVSREKKESFPLTVTSAQKNPTAFYLCASSIWGASTHTDTQYFGPGTRLTVL.

This clonotype showed up many times. The chain joins TRBV9 to TRBJ1-1; no reliable D call. Germline V gives CDR1 SGDLS, CDR2 YYNGEE. This CDR3 spans 14 amino acids. The ends were cut back, 3 bases at V and 4 bases at J, with 13 bases in the middle. Here the CDR3 reads CASSAPQKPTEAFF. Here the CDR3 DNA reads TGTGCCAGCAGCGCCCCACAGAAACCCACTGAAGCTTTCTTT. The full variable domain, its missing parts supplied by reference TRBV9 and TRBJ1-1, is DSGVTQTPKHLITATGQRVTLRCSPRSGDLSVYWYQQSLDQGLQFLIQYYNGEERAKGNILERFSAQQFPDLHSELNLSSLELGDSALYFCASSAPQKPTEAFFGQGTRLTVV.

As to this clonotype: Being one base from a much bigger clone, this may be a read error. The genes are TRBV7-2 and TRBJ2-7; 7 bases agree with TRBD1. V shed 4 bases and J 4 bases; nucleotides not matched to a gene: 4. The CDR3 has 13 amino acids. CDR1 is SGHTA and CDR2 is FQGNSA in the germline V gene. CDR3 amino acids: CASSYRDRYEQYF. CDR3 bases: TGTGCCAGCAGCTACCGGGACAGATACGAGCAGTACTTC.

This clonotype was recorded many times. The chain employs TRBV20-1 and TRBJ1-4; TRBD1 might be the D (5 bases). The CDR3 is made up of 14 amino acids. V was clipped by 0 bases and J by 8 bases, with 13 bases between them. Germline V CDR1 and CDR2: DFQATT, SNEGSKA (reference sequence). Written as DNA, the CDR3 is TGCAGTGCTAGAGAACGAGGGGAAGGCGAAAAACTGTTTTTT. Translated: CSARERGEGEKLFF.

The chain uses TRBV2 and TRBJ1-5; 9 bases align to TRBD1. The CDR3 totals 16 residues. V lost 8 bases to trimming and J lost 4 bases; unmatched junction nucleotides: 12. Germline CDR1 is SNHLY and CDR2 is FYNNEI. In DNA, the CDR3 is TGTGCCAGCGCTACACCGGGACAGGGCCCTAATCAGCCCCAGCATTTT. Protein sequence: CASATPGQGPNQPQHF. The full variable domain, rest sourced from reference TRBV2 and TRBJ1-5, is EPEVTQTPSHQVTQMGQEVILRCVPISNHLYFYWYRQILGQKVEFLVSFYNNEISEKSEIFDDQFSVERPDGSNFTLKIRSTKLEDSAMYFCASATPGQGPNQPQHFGDGTRLSIL.

Many counts were recorded for this clonotype. The V gene is TRBV10-2, the J gene TRBJ1-2; D is possibly TRBD1 (6 bases). The CDR3 is 15 residues long. Trimming stripped 0 bases from V and 5 bases from J, with 13 bases between. Germline V gene lookup returns CDR1 WSHSY and CDR2 SAAADI. CDR3 nucleotide sequence: TGCGCCAGCAGTGAGTCCTTGAACAGGGAGTATGGCTACACCTTC. Protein: CASSESLNREYGYTF.

This clonotype was recorded many times. The J gene is TRBJ2-7, the V gene TRBV2; 7 nucleotides line up with TRBD1. With 6 bases clipped from V and 3 bases from J, the junction kept 8 bases outside the gene matches. The germline V gene has CDR1 SNHLY and CDR2 FYNNEI. There are 14 residues in the CDR3. DNA of the CDR3: TGTGCCAGCAGGGGGAACAGGGGCGACTACGAGCAGTACTTC. Translated, it gives CASRGNRGDYEQYF.

In this sample, this clonotype turned up once. The V and J genes are TRBV5-1 and TRBJ2-7, with 8 nucleotides matching TRBD2. Losses at the gene ends were 0 bases for V and 0 bases for J; bases not matched to a gene: 8. Looked up from germline, CDR1 is SGHRS and CDR2 is YFSETQ. The CDR3 length is 17 residues. The CDR3 coding sequence is TGCGCCAGCAGCTTGGGTCAGCGGGAGTTACACTCCTACGAGCAGTACTTC. Encoded protein: CASSLGQRELHSYEQYF.

A few counts support this clonotype. At one end, the junction sequence differs from germline, possibly due to a read error. The V call is TRBV10-3, the J call TRBJ2-7; D possibly matches TRBD1 or TRBD2 (9 bases each). Germline V gene sequence: CDR1 ENHRY, CDR2 SYGVKD. The CDR3 runs 16 residues. This CDR3 reads CASSDLAGQGTYEQYF. CDR3 in DNA: TGTGCCAGCAGTGACCTAGCGGGACAGGGAACCTACGAGCAGTACTTC.

This rearrangement joins TRBV19 to TRBJ1-1; D is undetermined. The CDR3 runs 15 residues. Between the trimmed V and J ends, which lost 3 bases and 2 bases, there was a span of 13 bases. Germline-derived CDR1 and CDR2 are LNHDA and SQIVND (reference sequence). CDR3 nucleotides: TGTGCCAGTAGTATCGGCACCCTGAGCAACACTGAAGCTTTCTTT. Translated: CASSIGTLSNTEAFF.

The chain recombines TRBV25-1 with TRBJ2-7, with 14 bases lining up with TRBD2. V lost 10 bases and J lost 0; bases outside the gene matches: 11. The CDR3 is made up of 17 amino acids. CDR1 and CDR2 (germline): MGHDK, SYGVNS. The chain's CDR3 is CATRGLAGGRVSYEQYF. In DNA form, the CDR3 reads TGTGCCACCAGAGGACTAGCGGGAGGCCGCGTCTCCTACGAGCAGTACTTC.